One and the same sample provided the 2 T cell receptor beta chains below, sequenced in a study of cytomegalovirus exposure and HLA in healthy donors. The PCR was carried out with 60 Vbeta primers and 13 Jbeta primers. TCRdb's table, derived via immunoSEQ multiplex PCR, lists solely in-frame clones and lacks some. The sample carries fewer than 100,000 clones, about 80% recorded once. The specimen was PBMCs. Source of these receptors: a woman aged 55-75 years in good health and CMV-seronegative.

This chain joins TRBV5-4 and TRBJ1-4, with D possibly matching TRBD1 (5 bases). This CDR3 contains 15 residues. V dropped 0 bases and J dropped 8 bases, with 14 bases sitting between them. CDR1 is SGHNT, CDR2 YYREEE, per germline (reference sequence). The chain's CDR3 is CASSLESQGREKLFF. The CDR3, as DNA: TGTGCCAGCAGCTTGGAATCCCAGGGAAGGGAAAAACTGTTTTTT.

A few counts support this clone. The J gene is TRBJ2-1, the V gene TRBV1; TRBD2 is the table's D call and was not checked against the DNA. TRBV1 is given as a pseudogene. The CDR3 sequence is 18 residues long. CDR3 loop: CTSSQLPSGESFYNEQFF. In nucleotides, the CDR3 is TGCACCAGCAGCCAACTTCCTAGCGGGGAATCTTTCTACAATGAGCAGTTCTTC.